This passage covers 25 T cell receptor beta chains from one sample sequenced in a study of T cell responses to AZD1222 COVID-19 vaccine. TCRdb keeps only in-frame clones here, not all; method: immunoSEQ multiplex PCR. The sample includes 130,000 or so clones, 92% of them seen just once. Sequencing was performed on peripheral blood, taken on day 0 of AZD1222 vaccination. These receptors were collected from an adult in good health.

CDR3 residues: CASQGALGNTIYF. The CDR3, as DNA: TGTGCCTCCCAGGGGGCGCTCGGAAACACCATATATTTT. V and J are TRBV6-5 and TRBJ1-3; 8 bases line up with TRBD1. V gave up 11 bases and J gave up 4 bases; unmatched junction bases: 7. The germline V gene has CDR1 MNHEY and CDR2 SVGAGI. The CDR3 runs to 13 residues.

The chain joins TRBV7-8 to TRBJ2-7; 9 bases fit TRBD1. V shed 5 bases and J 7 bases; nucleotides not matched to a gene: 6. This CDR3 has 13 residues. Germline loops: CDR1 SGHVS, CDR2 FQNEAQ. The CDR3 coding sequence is TGTGCCAGCAGCCCCGGACAGGGGCGGGAGCAGTACTTC. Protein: CASSPGQGREQYF.

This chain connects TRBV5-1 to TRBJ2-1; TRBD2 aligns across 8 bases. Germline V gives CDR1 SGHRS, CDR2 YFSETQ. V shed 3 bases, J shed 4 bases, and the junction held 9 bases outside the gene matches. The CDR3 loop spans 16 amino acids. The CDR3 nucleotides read TGCGCCAGCAGCTCACTTATAGCGGGGAGTTACAATGAGCAGTTCTTC. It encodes CASSSLIAGSYNEQFF.

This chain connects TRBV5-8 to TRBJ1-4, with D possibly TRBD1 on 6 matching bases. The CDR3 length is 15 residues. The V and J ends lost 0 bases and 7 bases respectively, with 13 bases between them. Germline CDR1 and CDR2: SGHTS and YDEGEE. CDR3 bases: TGTGCCAGCAGCTTGGTCATGGGAGGGGGTGAAAAACTGTTTTTT. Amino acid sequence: CASSLVMGGGEKLFF.

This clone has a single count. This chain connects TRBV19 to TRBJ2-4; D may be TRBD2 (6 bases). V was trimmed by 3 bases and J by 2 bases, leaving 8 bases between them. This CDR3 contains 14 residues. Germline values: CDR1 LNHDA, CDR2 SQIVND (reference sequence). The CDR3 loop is CASSIGGPKNIQYF. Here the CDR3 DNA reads TGTGCCAGTAGTATCGGGGGACCCAAAAACATTCAGTACTTC.

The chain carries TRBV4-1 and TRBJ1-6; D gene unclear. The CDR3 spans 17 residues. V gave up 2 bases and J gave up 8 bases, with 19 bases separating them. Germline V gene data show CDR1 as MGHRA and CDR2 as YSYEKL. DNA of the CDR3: TGCGCCAGCAGCCAACAACTGAGAGGTTTTGTGGATTCACCCCTCCACTTT. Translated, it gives CASSQQLRGFVDSPLHF.

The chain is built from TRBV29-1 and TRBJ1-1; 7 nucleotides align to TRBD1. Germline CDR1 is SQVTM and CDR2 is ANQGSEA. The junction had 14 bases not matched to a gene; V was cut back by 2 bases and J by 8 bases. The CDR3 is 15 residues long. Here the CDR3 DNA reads TGCAGCGTTGAAAAGAGGGGGCGAGGGGACGAGGAAGCTTTCTTT. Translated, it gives CSVEKRGRGDEEAFF.

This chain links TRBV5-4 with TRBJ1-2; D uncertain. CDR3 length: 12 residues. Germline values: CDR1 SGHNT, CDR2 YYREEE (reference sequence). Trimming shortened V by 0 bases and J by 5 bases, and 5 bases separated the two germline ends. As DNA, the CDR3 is TGTGCCAGCAGCTTGGACGTATATGGCTACACCTTC. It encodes CASSLDVYGYTF.

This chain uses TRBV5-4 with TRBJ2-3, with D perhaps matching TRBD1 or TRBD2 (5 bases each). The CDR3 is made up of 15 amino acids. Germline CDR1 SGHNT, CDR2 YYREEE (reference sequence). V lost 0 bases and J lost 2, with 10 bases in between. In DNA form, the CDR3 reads TGTGCCAGCAGCTTGGCTACGGGGCTCACAGATACGCAGTATTTT. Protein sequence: CASSLATGLTDTQYF.

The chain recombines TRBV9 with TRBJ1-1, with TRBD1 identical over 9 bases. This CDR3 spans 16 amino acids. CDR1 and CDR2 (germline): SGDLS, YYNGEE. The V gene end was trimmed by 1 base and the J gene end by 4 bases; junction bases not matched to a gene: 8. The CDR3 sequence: CASSVNEGTGLTEAFF. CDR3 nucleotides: TGTGCCAGCAGCGTAAACGAAGGGACAGGGCTCACTGAAGCTTTCTTT.

The CDR3 loop reads CASSLVSEDTEAFF. CDR3 DNA sequence: TGTGCCAGCAGCTTGGTCAGCGAGGACACTGAAGCTTTCTTT. The chain has TRBV7-8 and TRBJ1-1; unclear D gene. V gave up 3 bases and J gave up 3 bases, with 11 bases separating them. From germline, CDR1 is SGHVS and CDR2 FQNEAQ. The length of the CDR3 is 14 residues.

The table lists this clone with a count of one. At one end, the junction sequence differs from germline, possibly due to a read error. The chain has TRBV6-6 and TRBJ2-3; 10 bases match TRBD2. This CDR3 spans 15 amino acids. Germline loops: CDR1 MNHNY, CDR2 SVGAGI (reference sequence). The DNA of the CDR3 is TGTGCCAGCAGAGGACTAGCGGAAAGCACGGATACGCAGTATTTT. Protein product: CASRGLAESTDTQYF.

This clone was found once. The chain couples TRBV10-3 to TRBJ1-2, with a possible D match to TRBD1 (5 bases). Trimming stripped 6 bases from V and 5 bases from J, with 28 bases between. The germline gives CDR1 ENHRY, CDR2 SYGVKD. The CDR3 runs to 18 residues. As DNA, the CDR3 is TGTGCCATCAGCGCATCTCCGGGACGGTCCTTCGGGGAATATGGCTACACCTTC. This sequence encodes CAISASPGRSFGEYGYTF.

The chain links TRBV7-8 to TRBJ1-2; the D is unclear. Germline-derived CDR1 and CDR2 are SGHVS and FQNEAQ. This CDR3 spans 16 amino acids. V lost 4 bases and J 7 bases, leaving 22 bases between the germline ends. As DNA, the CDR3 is TGTGCCAGCAGCTCCGCGAACGTGCCCACGGGTAGTGGCTACACCTTC. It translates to CASSSANVPTGSGYTF.

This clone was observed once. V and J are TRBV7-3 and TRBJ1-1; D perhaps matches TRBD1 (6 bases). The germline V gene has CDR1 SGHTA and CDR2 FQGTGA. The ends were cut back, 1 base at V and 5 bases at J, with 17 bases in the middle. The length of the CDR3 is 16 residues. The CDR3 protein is CASSLSPTGRGTEAFF. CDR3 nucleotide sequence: TGTGCCAGCAGCTTAAGTCCCACAGGGAGGGGAACTGAAGCTTTCTTT.

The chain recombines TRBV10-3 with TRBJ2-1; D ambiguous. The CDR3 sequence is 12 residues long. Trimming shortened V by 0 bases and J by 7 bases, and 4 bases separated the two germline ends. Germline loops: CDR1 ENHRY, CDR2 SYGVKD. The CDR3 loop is CAISESANEQFF. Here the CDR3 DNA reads TGTGCCATCAGTGAGTCAGCGAATGAGCAGTTCTTC.

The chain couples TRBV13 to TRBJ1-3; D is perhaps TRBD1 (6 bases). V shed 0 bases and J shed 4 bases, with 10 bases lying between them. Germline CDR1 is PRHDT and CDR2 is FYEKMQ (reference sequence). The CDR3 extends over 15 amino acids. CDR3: CASSLGRTDGNTIYF. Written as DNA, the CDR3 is TGTGCCAGCAGCTTAGGTCGGACAGACGGAAACACCATATATTTT.

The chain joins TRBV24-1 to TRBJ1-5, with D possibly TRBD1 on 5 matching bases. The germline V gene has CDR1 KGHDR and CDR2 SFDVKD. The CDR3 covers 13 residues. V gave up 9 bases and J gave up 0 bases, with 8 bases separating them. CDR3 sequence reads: CATQTDSNQPQHF. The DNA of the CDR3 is TGTGCCACCCAGACAGATAGCAATCAGCCCCAGCATTTT.

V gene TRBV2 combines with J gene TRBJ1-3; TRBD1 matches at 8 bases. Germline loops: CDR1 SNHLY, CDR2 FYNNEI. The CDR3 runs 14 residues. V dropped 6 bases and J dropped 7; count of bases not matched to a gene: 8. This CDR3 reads CASSRDRSRNTIYF. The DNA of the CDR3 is TGTGCCAGCAGCCGGGACAGGTCACGGAACACCATATATTTT. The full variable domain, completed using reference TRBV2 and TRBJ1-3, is EPEVTQTPSHQVTQMGQEVILRCVPISNHLYFYWYRQILGQKVEFLVSFYNNEISEKSEIFDDQFSVERPDGSNFTLKIRSTKLEDSAMYFCASSRDRSRNTIYFGEGSWLTVV.

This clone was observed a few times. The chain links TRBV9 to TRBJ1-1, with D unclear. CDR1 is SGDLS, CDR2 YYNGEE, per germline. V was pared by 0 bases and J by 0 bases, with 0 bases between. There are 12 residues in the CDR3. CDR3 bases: TGTGCCAGCAGCGTAGTGAACACTGAAGCTTTCTTT. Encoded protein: CASSVVNTEAFF.

CDR3 bases: TGTGCCACCAGTGATCCCCAGGGGTTCTATGGCTACACCTTC. It is translated as CATSDPQGFYGYTF. The chain joins TRBV24-1 to TRBJ1-2; TRBD1 might be the D (6 bases). The germline V gene has CDR1 KGHDR and CDR2 SFDVKD. The CDR3 sequence is 14 residues long. V dropped 3 bases and J dropped 4 bases, with 11 bases sitting between them.

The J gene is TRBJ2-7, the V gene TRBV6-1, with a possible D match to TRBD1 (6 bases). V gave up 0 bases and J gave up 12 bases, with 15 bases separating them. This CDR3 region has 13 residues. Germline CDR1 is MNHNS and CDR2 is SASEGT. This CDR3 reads CASSEASGAAGYF. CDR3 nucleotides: TGTGCCAGCAGTGAAGCTTCAGGGGCCGCGGGGTACTTC.

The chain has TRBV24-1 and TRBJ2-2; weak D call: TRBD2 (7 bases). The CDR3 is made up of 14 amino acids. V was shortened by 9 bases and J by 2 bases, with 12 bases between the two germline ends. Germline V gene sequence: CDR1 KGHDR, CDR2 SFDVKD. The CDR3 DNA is TGTGCCACCGGAGGGGGGGCCAACACCGGGGAGCTGTTTTTT. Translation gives CATGGGANTGELFF.

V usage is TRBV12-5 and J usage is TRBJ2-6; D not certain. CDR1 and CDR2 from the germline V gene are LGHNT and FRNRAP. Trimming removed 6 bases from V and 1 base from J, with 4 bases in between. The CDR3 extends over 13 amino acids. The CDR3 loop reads CASGQSGANVLTF. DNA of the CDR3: TGTGCTAGTGGACAGTCTGGGGCCAACGTCCTGACTTTC. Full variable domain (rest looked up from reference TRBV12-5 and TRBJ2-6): DARVTQTPRHKVTEMGQEVTMRCQPILGHNTVFWYRQTMMQGLELLAYFRNRAPLDDSGMPKDRFSAEMPDATLATLKIQPSEPRDSAVYFCASGQSGANVLTFGAGSRLTVL.

The CDR3 bases are TGTGCCAGCAGCCAAGCCCTAACTAGCGGGGCTAGCACAGATACGCAGTATTTT. Protein: CASSQALTSGASTDTQYF. J is TRBJ2-3 and V is TRBV11-3; 10 positions match TRBD2. V was clipped by 5 bases and J by 0 bases; unmatched bases: 11. Germline V lookup: CDR1 SGHNT, CDR2 YENEEA. CDR3 length equals 18 residues.